This is a list of T cell receptor beta chains from one sample in a study of shared clonotypes between healthy human individuals. The data were produced by immunoSEQ multiplex PCR, yet TCRdb's version contains in-frame clones alone and is incomplete. The sample contains approximately 1.4 million clones, nearly 99% of which appear only once. The sample was naive CD4+ T cells sorted from blood. These receptors originate from a man aged 30 to 45 in good health. CDR3s include the opening cysteine and the closing phenylalanine or tryptophan. D genes are given only for firm matches. Expanded clones are given a class, and other clones once, few, many or no size at all.

d_gene: -
abundance: once
j_gene: TRBJ1-5
v_gene: TRBV27
CDR3aa: CASRVGPGRFSNQPQHF
CDR3nt: TGTGCCAGCAGAGTTGGGCCGGGGAGGTTTAGCAATCAGCCCCAGCATTTT

d_gene: TRBD2
abundance: once
j_gene: TRBJ2-1
v_gene: TRBV15
CDR3aa: CATSRIQREGGEQFF
CDR3nt: TGTGCCACCAGCAGGATACAGCGGGAAGGCGGGGAGCAGTTCTTC

d_gene: -
abundance: -
j_gene: TRBJ1-5
v_gene: TRBV6-1
CDR3aa: CASSETGNSEPQHF
CDR3nt: TGTGCCAGCAGTGAAACAGGGAATTCAGAGCCCCAGCATTTT

d_gene: -
abundance: -
j_gene: TRBJ1-2
v_gene: TRBV10-3
CDR3aa: CAISEREGTYGYTF
CDR3nt: TGTGCCATCAGTGAGCGAGAGGGGACCTATGGCTACACCTTC

d_gene: -
abundance: -
j_gene: TRBJ1-2
v_gene: TRBV4-1
CDR3aa: CASSQESGTHFYGYTF
CDR3nt: TGCGCCAGCAGCCAAGAGTCCGGAACACATTTCTATGGCTACACCTTC

d_gene: -
abundance: -
j_gene: TRBJ2-3
v_gene: TRBV9
CDR3aa: CADLVNGRPDTQYF
CDR3nt: TGTGCCGACCTCGTAAACGGGCGGCCAGATACGCAGTATTTT

d_gene: -
abundance: -
j_gene: TRBJ2-1
v_gene: TRBV29-1
CDR3aa: CSVEVRTGSSYNEQFF
CDR3nt: TGCAGCGTTGAAGTAAGAACGGGGAGCTCCTACAATGAGCAGTTCTTC

d_gene: TRBD2
abundance: -
j_gene: TRBJ2-7
v_gene: TRBV2
CDR3aa: CASSTTSGPTYEQYF
CDR3nt: TGTGCCAGCAGTACAACTAGCGGCCCCACCTACGAGCAGTACTTC

d_gene: TRBD1
abundance: -
j_gene: TRBJ2-5
v_gene: TRBV2
CDR3aa: CASSRDREETQYF
CDR3nt: TGTGCCAGCAGTAGGGACAGGGAAGAGACCCAGTACTTC

d_gene: -
abundance: -
j_gene: TRBJ2-5
v_gene: TRBV7-4
CDR3aa: CASSLSGPVGETQYF
CDR3nt: TGTGCCAGCAGCTTGTCCGGGCCAGTGGGGGAGACCCAGTACTTC

d_gene: -
abundance: -
j_gene: TRBJ2-3
v_gene: TRBV15
CDR3aa: CATSRGPAGTQYF
CDR3nt: TGTGCCACCAGCAGGGGCCCCGCAGGTACGCAGTATTTT

d_gene: TRBD1
abundance: -
j_gene: TRBJ2-1
v_gene: TRBV30
CDR3aa: CAWSRQGANEQFF
CDR3nt: TGTGCCTGGAGTCGACAGGGGGCTAATGAGCAGTTCTTC

d_gene: TRBD1
abundance: once
j_gene: TRBJ1-2
v_gene: TRBV10-3
CDR3aa: CAASDRGRYGYTF
CDR3nt: TGTGCCGCCTCGGACAGGGGCCGCTATGGCTACACCTTC

d_gene: TRBD2
abundance: -
j_gene: TRBJ2-3
v_gene: TRBV5-4
CDR3aa: CASGRETDTQYF
CDR3nt: TGTGCCAGCGGGAGGGAGACAGATACGCAGTATTTT

d_gene: -
abundance: -
j_gene: TRBJ2-7
v_gene: TRBV19
CDR3aa: CASSIAPGLYEQYF
CDR3nt: TGTGCCAGTAGTATAGCGCCAGGGCTCTACGAGCAGTACTTC